This T cell receptor beta chain originates from a study of CD8+ T cells in alopecia areata. Study-wide findings and caveats: Scalp clonality, along with expanded CD8+ clones among the top 100, was significantly decreased by tofacitinib.

As the sequencing template, cDNA was produced by extracting RNA and reverse transcribing it. Profiling relied on immunoSEQ multiplex PCR, and the TCRdb table lists in-frame clones only, not all of them. This table has 150,000 or so clones, around three fifths appearing once. Worth noting for this clone: The antigen remains unidentified.

Treatment meaning: oral pan-JAK inhibitor, 5-10 mg twice daily. Researchers took lesional scalp punch biopsies and peripheral blood from people who were alopecia areata patients. The CDR3 sequence is 15 residues long. Looked up from germline, CDR1 is LGHNA and CDR2 is YNFKEQ. Trimming at V came to 1 base and at J to 7 bases, leaving 7 bases not matched to a gene. The source of this sequence is a human donor with alopecia areata. The sequencing here drew on CD4+ T cells sorted from blood, taken at week 4, from a patient treated with tofacitinib. J is TRBJ2-7 and V is TRBV4-2; TRBD2 aligns across 10 bases. CDR3 sequence (DNA): TGTGCCAGCAGCCAAGGGCGGCTAGCGGGGGCGGAGCAGTACTTC. Amino acids: CASSQGRLAGAEQYF.